The entry below describes one T cell receptor (beta chain). TCR beta CDR3 sequences were amplified from RNA transcripts. The HTBI set primed first-round TCR CDR3 RT-PCR. One entry per CDR3 protein, called by TCRdb with MiXCR from the multiplex PCR reads. Of about 380,000 distinct CDR3 sequences in the sample, about 15% are singletons; the top ten hold more than 9.5%. The data are from a study of T cells in Graves' hyperthyroidism and ophthalmopathy. The source material was blood. This clonotype originated in an older woman with Graves' hyperthyroidism.

The CDR3 sequence: CASSPLWGWDEQYF. The CDR3 DNA reads TGTGCCAGCAGCCCCCTCTGGGGGTGGGACGAGCAGTACTTC. The gene calls are TRBV7-8 and TRBJ2-7; D possibly uses TRBD1 or TRBD2 (5 bases each). V was shortened by 5 bases and J by 5 bases, with 16 bases between the two germline ends. The CDR3 runs to 14 residues. Per germline, CDR1 SGHVS and CDR2 FQNEAQ.